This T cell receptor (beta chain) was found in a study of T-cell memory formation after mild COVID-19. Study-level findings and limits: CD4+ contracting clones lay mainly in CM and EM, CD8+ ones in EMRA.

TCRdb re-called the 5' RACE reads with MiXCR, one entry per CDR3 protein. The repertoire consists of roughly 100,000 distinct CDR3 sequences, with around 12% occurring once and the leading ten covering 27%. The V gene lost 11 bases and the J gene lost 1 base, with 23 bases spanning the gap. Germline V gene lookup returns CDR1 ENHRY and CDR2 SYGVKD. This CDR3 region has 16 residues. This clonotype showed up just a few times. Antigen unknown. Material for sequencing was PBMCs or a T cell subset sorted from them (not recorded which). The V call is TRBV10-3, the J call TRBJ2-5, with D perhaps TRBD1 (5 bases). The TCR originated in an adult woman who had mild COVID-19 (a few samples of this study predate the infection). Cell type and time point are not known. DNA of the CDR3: TGTGCCCCCACAACCCATTTGGGGCAGGGCCAAGAGACCCAGTACTTC. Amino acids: CAPTTHLGQGQETQYF.